This TCR beta chain was identified in a study of control samples from healthy donors and cancer patients. Germline V gives CDR1 ENHRY, CDR2 SYGVKD. J lost 2 bases, V lost 6 bases, and 10 bases had no gene match. This CDR3 has 18 amino acids. Produced via immunoSEQ multiplex PCR; TCRdb's table is partial and in-frame only. The table lists some 150,000 clones, 89% of them singletons. Sequences were obtained from blood. V is TRBV10-3 and J is TRBJ2-2; 12 bases are a match to TRBD2. This TCR was recovered from a man aged 25-45 years in good health. DNA for the CDR3: TGTGCCATCAGGTCAAGTCCTAGCGGGGGGGCCAACACCGGGGAGCTGTTTTTT. Its protein is CAIRSSPSGGANTGELFF.